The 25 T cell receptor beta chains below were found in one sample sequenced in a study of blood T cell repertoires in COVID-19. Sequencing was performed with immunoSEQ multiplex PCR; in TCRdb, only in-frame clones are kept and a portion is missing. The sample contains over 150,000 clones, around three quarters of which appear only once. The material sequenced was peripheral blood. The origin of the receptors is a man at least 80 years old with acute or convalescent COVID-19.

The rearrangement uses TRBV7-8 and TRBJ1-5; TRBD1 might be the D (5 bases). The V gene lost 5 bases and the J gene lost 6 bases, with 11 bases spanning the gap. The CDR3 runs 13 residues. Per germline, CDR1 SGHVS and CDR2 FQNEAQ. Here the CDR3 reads CASSTQGSQPQHF. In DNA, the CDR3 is TGTGCCAGCAGCACGCAGGGTAGTCAGCCCCAGCATTTT.

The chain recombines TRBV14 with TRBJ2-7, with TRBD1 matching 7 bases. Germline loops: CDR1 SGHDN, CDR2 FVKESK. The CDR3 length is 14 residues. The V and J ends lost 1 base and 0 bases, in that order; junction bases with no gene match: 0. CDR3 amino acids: CASSQGTGSYEQYF. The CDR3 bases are TGTGCCAGCAGCCAAGGGACAGGCTCCTACGAGCAGTACTTC.

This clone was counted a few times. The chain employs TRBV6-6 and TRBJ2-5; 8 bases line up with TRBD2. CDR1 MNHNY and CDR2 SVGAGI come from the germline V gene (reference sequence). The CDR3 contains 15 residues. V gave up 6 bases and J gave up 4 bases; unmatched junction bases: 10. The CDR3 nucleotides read TGTGCCAGCAGAGATAGCGGGACCAAGGGAGAGACCCAGTACTTC. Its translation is CASRDSGTKGETQYF.

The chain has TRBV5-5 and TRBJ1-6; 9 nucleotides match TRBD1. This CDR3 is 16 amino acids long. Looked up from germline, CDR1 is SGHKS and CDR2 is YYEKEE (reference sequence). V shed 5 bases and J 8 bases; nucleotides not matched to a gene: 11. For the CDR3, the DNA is TGTGCCAGCAGTTCAACCGGGACAGGGTATTATTCACCCCTCCACTTT. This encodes CASSSTGTGYYSPLHF.

The CDR3 nucleotides read TGTGCCAGCAGCCAAGCTCGAGGCAGACTTAACACTGAAGCTTTCTTT. Its translation is CASSQARGRLNTEAFF. The chain links TRBV3-1 (or the pseudogene TRBV3-2) to TRBJ1-1; the D is unclear. Germline CDR1 is LGHDT and CDR2 is YNNKEL (reference sequence). The CDR3 has 16 amino acids. Trimming took 1 base from V and 2 from J, leaving 14 bases between them.

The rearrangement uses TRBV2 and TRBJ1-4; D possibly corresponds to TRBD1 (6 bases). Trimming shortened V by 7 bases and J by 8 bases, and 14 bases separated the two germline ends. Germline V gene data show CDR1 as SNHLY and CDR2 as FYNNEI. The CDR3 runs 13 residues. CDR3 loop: CASKGGRREKLFF. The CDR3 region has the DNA TGTGCCAGCAAGGGGGGGCGACGGGAAAAACTGTTTTTT.

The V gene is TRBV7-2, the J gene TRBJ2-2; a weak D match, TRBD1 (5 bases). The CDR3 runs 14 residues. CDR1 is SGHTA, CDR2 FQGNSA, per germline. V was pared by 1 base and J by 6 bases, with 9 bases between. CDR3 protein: CASSLDAGPGELFF. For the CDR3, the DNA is TGTGCCAGCAGCTTAGACGCAGGGCCCGGGGAGCTGTTTTTT.

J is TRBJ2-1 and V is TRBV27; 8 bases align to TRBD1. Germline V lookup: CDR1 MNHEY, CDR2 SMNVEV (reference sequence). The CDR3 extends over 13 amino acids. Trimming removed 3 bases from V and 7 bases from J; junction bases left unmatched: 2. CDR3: CASSFYRGNEQFF. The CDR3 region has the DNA TGTGCCAGCAGTTTTTACAGGGGGAATGAGCAGTTCTTC.

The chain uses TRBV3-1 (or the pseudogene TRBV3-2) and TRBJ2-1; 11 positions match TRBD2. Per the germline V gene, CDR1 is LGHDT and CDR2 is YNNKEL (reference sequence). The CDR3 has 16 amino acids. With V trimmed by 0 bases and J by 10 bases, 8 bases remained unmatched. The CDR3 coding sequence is TGTGCCAGCAGCCAAGATTCAACTAGCGGGGGACGGGAGCAGTTCTTC. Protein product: CASSQDSTSGGREQFF.

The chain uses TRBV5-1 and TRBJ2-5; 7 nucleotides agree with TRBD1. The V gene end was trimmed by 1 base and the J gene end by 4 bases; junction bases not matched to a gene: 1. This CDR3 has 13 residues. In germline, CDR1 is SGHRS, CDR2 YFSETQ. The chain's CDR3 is CASSLHRGETQYF. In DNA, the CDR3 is TGCGCCAGCAGCTTGCACAGGGGAGAGACCCAGTACTTC.

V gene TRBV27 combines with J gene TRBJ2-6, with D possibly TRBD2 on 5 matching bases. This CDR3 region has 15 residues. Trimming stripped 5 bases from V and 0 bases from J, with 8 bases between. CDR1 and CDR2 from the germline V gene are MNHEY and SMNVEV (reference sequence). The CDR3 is CASSPEVSGANVLTF. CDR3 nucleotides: TGTGCCAGCAGTCCGGAGGTCTCTGGGGCCAACGTCCTGACTTTC. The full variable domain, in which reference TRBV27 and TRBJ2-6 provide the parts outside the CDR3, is EAQVTQNPRYLITVTGKKLTVTCSQNMNHEYMSWYRQDPGLGLRQIYYSMNVEVTDKGDVPEGYKVSRKEKRNFPLILESPSPNQTSLYFCASSPEVSGANVLTFGAGSRLTVL.

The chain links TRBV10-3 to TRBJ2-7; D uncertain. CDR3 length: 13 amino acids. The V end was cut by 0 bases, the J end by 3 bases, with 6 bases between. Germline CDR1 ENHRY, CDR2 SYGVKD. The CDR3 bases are TGTGCCATCAGTGAGTCGAACAGCTACGAGCAGTACGTC. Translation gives CAISESNSYEQYV.

The CDR3 region is CASSPKTAYSYEQYF. The CDR3 nucleotides read TGTGCCAGCAGCCCGAAGACAGCTTATTCCTACGAGCAGTACTTC. The chain links TRBV7-6 to TRBJ2-7; the D gene is possibly TRBD1 (5 bases). In germline, CDR1 is SGHVS, CDR2 FNYEAQ. Trimming shortened V by 5 bases and J by 1 base, and 15 bases separated the two germline ends. The CDR3 length is 15 residues.

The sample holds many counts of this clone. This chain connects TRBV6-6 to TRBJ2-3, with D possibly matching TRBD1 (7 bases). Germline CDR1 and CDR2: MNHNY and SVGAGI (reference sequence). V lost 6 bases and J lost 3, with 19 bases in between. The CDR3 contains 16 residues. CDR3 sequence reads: CASRRTATGTTDTQYF. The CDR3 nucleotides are TGTGCCAGCAGACGCACCGCGACAGGGACTACAGATACGCAGTATTTT.

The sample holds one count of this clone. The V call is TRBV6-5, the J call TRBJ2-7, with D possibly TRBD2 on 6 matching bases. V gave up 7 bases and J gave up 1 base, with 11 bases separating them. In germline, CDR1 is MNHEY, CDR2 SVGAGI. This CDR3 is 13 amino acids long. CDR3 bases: TGTGCCAGCACCCGACGGGGGTCCTACGAGCAGTACGTC. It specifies CASTRRGSYEQYV.

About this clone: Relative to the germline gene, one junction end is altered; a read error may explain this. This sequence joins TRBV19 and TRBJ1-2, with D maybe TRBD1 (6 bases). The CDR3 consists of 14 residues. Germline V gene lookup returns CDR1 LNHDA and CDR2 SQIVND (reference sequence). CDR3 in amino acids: CASQPAGVNHGYTF. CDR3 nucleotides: TGTGCCAGTCAGCCGGCAGGGGTTAACCATGGCTACACCTTC.

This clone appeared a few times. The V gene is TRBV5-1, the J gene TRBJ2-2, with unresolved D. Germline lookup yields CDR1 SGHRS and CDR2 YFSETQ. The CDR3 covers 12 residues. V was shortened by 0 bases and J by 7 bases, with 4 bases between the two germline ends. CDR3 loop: CASSLDGGELFF. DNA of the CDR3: TGCGCCAGCAGCTTGGACGGCGGGGAGCTGTTTTTT. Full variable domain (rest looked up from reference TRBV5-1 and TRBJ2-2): KAGVTQTPRYLIKTRGQQVTLSCSPISGHRSVSWYQQTPGQGLQFLFEYFSETQRNKGNFPGRFSGRQFSNSRSEMNVSTLELGDSALYLCASSLDGGELFFGEGSRLTVL.

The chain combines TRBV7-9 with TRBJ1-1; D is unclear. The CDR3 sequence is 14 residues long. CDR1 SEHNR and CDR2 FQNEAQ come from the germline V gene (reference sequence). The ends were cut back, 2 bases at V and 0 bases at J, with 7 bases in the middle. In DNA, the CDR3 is TGTGCCAGCAGCTTATTAGCTTTGAACACTGAAGCTTTCTTT. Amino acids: CASSLLALNTEAFF.

CDR3 in amino acids: CASSYFGTGSNSPLHF. In nucleotides, the CDR3 is TGTGCCAGCAGTTACTTTGGGACAGGGAGTAATTCACCCCTCCACTTT. The chain has TRBV6-2 or TRBV6-3 and TRBJ1-6; 9 nucleotides line up with TRBD1. Germline values: CDR1 MNHEY, CDR2 SVGEGT. The CDR3 extends over 16 amino acids. J lost 6 bases, V lost 1 base, and 4 bases had no gene match.

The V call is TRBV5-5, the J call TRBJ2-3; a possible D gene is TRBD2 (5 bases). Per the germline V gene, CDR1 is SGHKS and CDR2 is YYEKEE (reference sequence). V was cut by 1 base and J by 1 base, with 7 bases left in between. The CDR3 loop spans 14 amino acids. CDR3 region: CASSLQEGTDTQYF. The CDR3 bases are TGTGCCAGCAGCTTGCAGGAGGGCACAGATACGCAGTATTTT.

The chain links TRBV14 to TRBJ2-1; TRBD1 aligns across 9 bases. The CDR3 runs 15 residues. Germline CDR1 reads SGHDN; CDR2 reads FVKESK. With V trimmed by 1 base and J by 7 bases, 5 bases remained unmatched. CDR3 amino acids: CASSQVQGALNEQFF. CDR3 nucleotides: TGTGCCAGCAGCCAAGTACAGGGGGCGTTGAATGAGCAGTTCTTC.

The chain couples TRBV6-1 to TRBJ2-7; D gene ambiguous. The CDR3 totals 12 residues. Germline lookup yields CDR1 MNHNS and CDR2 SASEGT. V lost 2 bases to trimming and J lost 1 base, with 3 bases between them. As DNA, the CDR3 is TGTGCCAGCAGTGAACAGTCCTACGAGCAGTACTTC. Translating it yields CASSEQSYEQYF.

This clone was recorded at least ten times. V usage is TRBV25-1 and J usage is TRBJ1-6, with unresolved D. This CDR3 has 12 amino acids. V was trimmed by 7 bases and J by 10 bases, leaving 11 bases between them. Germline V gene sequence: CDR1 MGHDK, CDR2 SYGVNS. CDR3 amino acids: CASIGSTSPLHF. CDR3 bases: TGTGCCAGCATCGGTAGTACGTCACCCCTCCACTTT.

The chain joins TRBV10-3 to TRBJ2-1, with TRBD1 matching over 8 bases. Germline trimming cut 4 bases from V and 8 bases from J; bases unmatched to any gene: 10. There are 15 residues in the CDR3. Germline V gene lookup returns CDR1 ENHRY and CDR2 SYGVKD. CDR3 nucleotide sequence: TGTGCCATCAGTGGGGGTCGGACAGGGAACTATGAGCAGTTCTTC. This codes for CAISGGRTGNYEQFF.

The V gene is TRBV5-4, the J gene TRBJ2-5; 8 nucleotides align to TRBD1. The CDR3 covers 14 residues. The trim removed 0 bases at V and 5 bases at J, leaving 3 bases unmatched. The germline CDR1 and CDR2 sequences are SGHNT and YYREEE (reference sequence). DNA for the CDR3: TGTGCCAGCAGCTTGGCAGGGGGCCGGGAGACCCAGTACTTC. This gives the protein CASSLAGGRETQYF.